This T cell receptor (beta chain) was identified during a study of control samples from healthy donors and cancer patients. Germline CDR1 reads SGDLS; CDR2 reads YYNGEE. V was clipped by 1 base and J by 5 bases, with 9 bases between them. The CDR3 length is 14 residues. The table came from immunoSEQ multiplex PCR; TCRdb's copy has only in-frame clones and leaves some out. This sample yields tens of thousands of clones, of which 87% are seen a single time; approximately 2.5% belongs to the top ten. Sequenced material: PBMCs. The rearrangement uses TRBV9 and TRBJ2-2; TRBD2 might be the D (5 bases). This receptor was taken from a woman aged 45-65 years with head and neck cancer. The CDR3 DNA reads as TGTGCCAGCAGCGTATCTGTAGCGACCGGGGAGCTGTTTTTT. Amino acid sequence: CASSVSVATGELFF.